The rows below give T cell receptor beta chains drawn from one sample of a study of breast tumors, draining lymph nodes, adjacent tissues. TCRdb re-analysed the multiplex PCR reads in MiXCR, keeping a single row per CDR3 protein. The table includes 200,000 or so distinct CDR3 sequences, roughly 31% detected once. Sequencing was done on a sample of axillary lymph node tissue. The receptors were gathered from a female donor with breast cancer. Some clones in this sample may be carry-over from other donors' samples. Both conserved end residues are part of each CDR3. A D gene is named only where the DNA matches it firmly. Expanded clones get a size class; other rows say once, few or many, or leave the size out.

V gene,D gene,J gene,clone size,CDR3 protein,CDR3 DNA
TRBV20-1,.,TRBJ1-5,many,CSARDVHNQPQHF,TGCAGTGCTAGAGACGTTCATAATCAGCCCCAGCATTTT
TRBV20-1,TRBD1,TRBJ2-3,many,CSALSRDRALDTQYF,TGCAGTGCTCTCTCGCGGGACAGGGCTTTAGATACGCAGTATTTT
TRBV12-3/TRBV12-4,TRBD2,TRBJ2-7,many,CASSPISGSVIEQYF,TGTGCCAGCAGTCCTATTAGCGGGAGTGTGATCGAGCAGTACTTC
TRBV20-1,.,TRBJ2-7,many,CSARADRYYEQYF,TGCAGTGCTAGAGCCGACAGGTACTACGAGCAGTACTTC
TRBV9,TRBD2,TRBJ2-3,.,CASSLVASGADTQYF,TGTGCCAGCAGCCTAGTAGCCAGCGGGGCAGATACGCAGTATTTT
TRBV10-2,.,TRBJ2-7,many,CASSSSSYEQYF,TGCGCCAGCAGTTCTAGCTCCTACGAGCAGTACTTC
TRBV6-2/TRBV6-3,TRBD2,TRBJ2-1,many,CASRGGLAGSEQFF,TGTGCCAGCAGGGGGGGACTAGCGGGAAGTGAGCAGTTCTTC
TRBV6-2/TRBV6-3,.,TRBJ1-2,many,CASRFTGNYGYTF,TGTGCCAGCAGATTCACAGGGAACTATGGCTACACCTTC
TRBV28,.,TRBJ2-4,.,CASSPWGQGLAKNIQYF,TGTGCCAGCAGTCCCTGGGGGCAGGGACTAGCCAAAAACATTCAGTACTTC
TRBV29-1,.,TRBJ1-4,many,CSVQGQPNEKLFF,TGCAGCGTTCAGGGCCAGCCTAATGAAAAACTGTTTTTT
TRBV14,.,TRBJ1-2,.,CASSQSVPGLAGFNYGYTF,TGTGCCAGCAGCCAAAGTGTACCGGGACTAGCGGGATTTAACTATGGCTACACCTTC
TRBV6-1,.,TRBJ2-7,many,CAGRIGTNSYEQYF,TGTGCCGGACGGATAGGGACAAATTCCTACGAGCAGTACTTC
TRBV20-1,.,TRBJ1-1,.,CSARPFRDIRITNTEAFF,TGCAGTGCTAGACCCTTCCGGGACATCAGAATTACGAACACTGAAGCTTTCTTT
TRBV5-1,TRBD2,TRBJ2-7,many,CASSLGAGIEQYF,TGCGCCAGCAGCTTGGGAGCGGGGATCGAGCAGTACTTC
TRBV5-1,.,TRBJ1-6,.,CATPQTLEEGVSPLHF,TGCGCCACCCCACAAACCCTTGAGGAGGGGGTCTCACCCCTCCACTTT
TRBV7-6,.,TRBJ2-7,.,CASSLEQGGSEQYF,TGTGCCAGCAGCTTAGAGCAAGGGGGAAGCGAGCAGTACTTC
TRBV30,.,TRBJ2-7,many,CAWRTPSGEQYF,TGTGCCTGGAGAACCCCCTCGGGCGAGCAGTACTTC
TRBV19,TRBD1,TRBJ2-1,many,CASIRGQGFNEQFF,TGTGCCAGTATTAGGGGACAGGGTTTCAATGAGCAGTTCTTC
TRBV6-1,.,TRBJ2-1,many,CASSETGVGAEQFF,TGTGCCAGCAGTGAAACGGGAGTAGGGGCTGAGCAGTTCTTC
TRBV20-1,.,TRBJ2-7,many,CSARDVGDPYEQYF,TGCAGTGCTAGAGATGTGGGGGACCCCTACGAGCAGTACTTC
TRBV18,.,TRBJ2-1,.,CASSAGTSYNEQFF,TGTGCCAGCTCAGCAGGGACATCCTACAATGAGCAGTTCTTC
TRBV5-4,TRBD1,TRBJ2-4,.,CASSKTGAGGDIQYF,TGTGCCAGCAGCAAGACAGGGGCCGGCGGGGACATTCAGTACTTC
TRBV7-9,.,TRBJ1-6,.,CASRPCRQGSNSPLHF,TGTGCCAGCAGACCCTGTCGCCAGGGGTCCAATTCGCCCCTCCACTTT
TRBV2,.,TRBJ2-1,many,CASSPPGELRNEQFF,TGTGCCAGCAGTCCACCGGGAGAATTAAGGAATGAGCAGTTCTTC
TRBV6-6,.,TRBJ2-5,.,CASSYPPRRDF,TGTGCCAGCAGTTACCCCCCGCGCCGGGACTTC
TRBV19,.,TRBJ1-1,.,CASSGGPWGTEAFF,TGTGCCAGTAGTGGGGGACCGTGGGGGACTGAAGCTTTCTTT
TRBV28,TRBD2,TRBJ2-7,.,CASGGGRLSYERYF,TGTGCCAGCGGCGGGGGGAGGCTTTCCTACGAGCGGTACTTC
TRBV2,.,TRBJ1-3,many,CASRDFSSGNTIYF,TGTGCCAGCAGGGACTTCAGCTCTGGAAACACCATATATTTT
TRBV6-6,.,TRBJ2-7,.,CASREGSYEQYF,TGTGCCAGCAGGGAGGGCTCCTACGAGCAGTACTTC
TRBV15,TRBD2,TRBJ2-1,many,CATSDGLAGAEQFF,TGTGCCACCAGCGACGGTTTAGCGGGAGCTGAGCAGTTCTTC
TRBV4-2,TRBD2,TRBJ2-7,once,CASRPLAGSYEQYF,TGTGCCAGCAGACCACTAGCGGGCTCCTACGAGCAGTACTTC
TRBV7-2,TRBD1,TRBJ2-7,.,CASSLADRGHEQYF,TGTGCCAGCAGCTTAGCGGACAGGGGCCACGAGCAGTACTTC
TRBV6-1,TRBD1,TRBJ1-5,many,CASSSAGTGGWQPQHF,TGTGCCAGCAGTTCCGCCGGGACAGGGGGCTGGCAGCCCCAGCATTTT
TRBV18,.,TRBJ2-3,few,CASSPPPRAGGTDTQYF,TGTGCCAGCTCACCACCCCCCCGCGCAGGGGGCACAGATACGCAGTATTTT
TRBV6-6,.,TRBJ2-4,.,CASSGEGADIQYF,TGTGCCAGCAGTGGGGAGGGGGCCGACATTCAGTACTTC
TRBV7-2,.,TRBJ1-5,.,CASSAQLAGGGGEPQHF,TGTGCCAGCAGCGCGCAACTAGCGGGGGGGGGCGGGGAGCCCCAGCATTTT
TRBV28,.,TRBJ1-3,few,CASRIRVRSPNPRNTIYF,TGTGCCAGCAGAATTAGGGTACGGTCACCCAATCCTCGAAACACCATATATTTT
TRBV2,TRBD2,TRBJ2-2,.,CASTERGLRQGPQGCANTGELFF,TGTGCCAGCACGGAGCGGGGTTTGCGCCAGGGTCCCCAGGGCTGTGCGAACACCGGGGAGCTGTTTTTT
TRBV7-2,TRBD1,TRBJ1-2,.,CASSLYRQGAEGYPF,TGTGCCAGCAGCTTATATCGACAGGGGGCTGAGGGCTACCCCTTC
TRBV5-4,TRBD1,TRBJ2-2,many,CASSVGRGQFGNGELFF,TGTGCCAGCAGCGTCGGTAGGGGGCAATTCGGGAACGGGGAGCTGTTTTTT
TRBV4-3,TRBD1,TRBJ1-2,many,CASSPDRGGYTF,TGCGCCAGCAGCCCAGACAGGGGCGGCTACACCTTC